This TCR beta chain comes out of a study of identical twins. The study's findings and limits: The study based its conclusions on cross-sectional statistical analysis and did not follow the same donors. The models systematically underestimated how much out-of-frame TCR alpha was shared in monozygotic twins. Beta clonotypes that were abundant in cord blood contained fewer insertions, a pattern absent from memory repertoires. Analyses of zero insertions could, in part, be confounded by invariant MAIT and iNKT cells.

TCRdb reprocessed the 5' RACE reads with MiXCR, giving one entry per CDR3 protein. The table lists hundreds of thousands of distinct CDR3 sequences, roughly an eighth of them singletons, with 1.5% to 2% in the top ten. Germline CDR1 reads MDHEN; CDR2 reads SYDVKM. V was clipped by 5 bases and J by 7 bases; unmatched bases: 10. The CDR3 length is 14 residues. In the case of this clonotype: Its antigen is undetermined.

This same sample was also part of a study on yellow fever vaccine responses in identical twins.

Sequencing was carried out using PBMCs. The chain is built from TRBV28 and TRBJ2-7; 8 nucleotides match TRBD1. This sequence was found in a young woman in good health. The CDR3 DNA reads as TGTGCCAGCAGTCGGGCCGGACAGGGCCTAGAGCAGTACGTC. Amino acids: CASSRAGQGLEQYV.